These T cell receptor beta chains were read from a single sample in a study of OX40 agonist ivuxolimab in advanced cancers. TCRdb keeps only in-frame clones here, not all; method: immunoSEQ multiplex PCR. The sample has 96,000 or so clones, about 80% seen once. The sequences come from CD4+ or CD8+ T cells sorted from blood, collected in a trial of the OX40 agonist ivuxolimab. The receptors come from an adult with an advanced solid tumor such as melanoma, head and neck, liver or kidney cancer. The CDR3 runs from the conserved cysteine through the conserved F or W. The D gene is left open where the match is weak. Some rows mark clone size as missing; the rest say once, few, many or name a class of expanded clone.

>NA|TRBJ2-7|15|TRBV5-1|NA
CASSLEGPPTYEQYF
TGCGCCAGCAGCTTGGAGGGTCCCCCAACTTACGAGCAGTACTTC
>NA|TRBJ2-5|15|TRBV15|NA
CATSRAASGQETQYF
TGTGCCACCAGCAGAGCCGCTTCAGGGCAAGAGACCCAGTACTTC
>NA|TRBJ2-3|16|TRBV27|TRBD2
CASSSKTSGGRHTQYF
TGTGCCAGCAGCAGCAAGACTAGCGGGGGACGTCATACGCAGTATTTT
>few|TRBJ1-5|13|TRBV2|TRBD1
CASNYRGNQPQHF
TGTGCCAGCAATTACAGGGGTAATCAGCCCCAGCATTTT
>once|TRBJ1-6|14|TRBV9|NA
CASSVGSRNSPLHF
TGTGCCAGCAGCGTAGGTTCCCGTAATTCACCCCTCCACTTT
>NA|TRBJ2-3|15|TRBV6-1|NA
CASSEVDRFTDTQYF
TGTGCCAGCAGTGAAGTTGACAGATTCACAGATACGCAGTATTTT
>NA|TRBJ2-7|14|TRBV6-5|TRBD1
CASRPTGIRNEQYF
TGTGCCAGCAGGCCGACAGGGATCCGTAACGAGCAGTACTTC
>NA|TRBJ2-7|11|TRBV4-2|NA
CASSSFYEQYF
TGTGCCAGCAGCTCATTCTACGAGCAGTACTTC
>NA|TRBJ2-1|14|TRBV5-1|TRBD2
CASSLTGGYNEQFF
TGCGCCAGCAGCTTAACGGGAGGTTACAATGAGCAGTTCTTC
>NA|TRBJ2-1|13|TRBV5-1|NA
CASSQDKYNEQFF
TGCGCCAGCAGCCAAGACAAGTACAATGAGCAGTTCTTC
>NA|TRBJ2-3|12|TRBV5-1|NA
CASSPRADTQYF
TGCGCCAGCAGCCCGCGGGCAGATACGCAGTATTTT
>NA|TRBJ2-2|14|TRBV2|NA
CASAVAGRTGELFF
TGTGCCAGCGCCGTGGCGGGGAGGACCGGGGAGCTGTTTTTT
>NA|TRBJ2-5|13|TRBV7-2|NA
CASSLGAWETQYF
TGTGCCAGCAGCTTGGGGGCCTGGGAGACCCAGTACTTC
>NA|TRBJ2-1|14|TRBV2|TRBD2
CASSDSGPYNEQFF
TGTGCCAGCAGTGATAGCGGGCCCTACAATGAGCAGTTCTTC
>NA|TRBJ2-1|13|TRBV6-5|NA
CASSYSISNEQFF
TGTGCCAGCAGTTACTCGATTTCCAATGAGCAGTTCTTC
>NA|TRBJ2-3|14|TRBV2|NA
CASTGARFTDTQYF
TGTGCCAGCACTGGGGCGAGGTTCACAGATACGCAGTATTTT
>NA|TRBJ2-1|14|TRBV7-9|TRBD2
CATVSSGWDNEQFF
TGTGCCACCGTCTCTAGCGGGTGGGACAATGAGCAGTTCTTC